These 18 T cell receptor beta chains were sequenced from one sample in a study of OX40 agonist ivuxolimab in advanced cancers. The table came from immunoSEQ multiplex PCR; TCRdb's copy has only in-frame clones and leaves some out. Here the sample spans fewer than 95,000 clones, approximately 84% being singletons. This specimen consisted of CD4+ or CD8+ T cells sorted from blood, obtained in a trial of the OX40 agonist ivuxolimab. The receptors come from an adult with an advanced solid tumor such as melanoma, head and neck, liver or kidney cancer.

This clone has a single count. The genes are TRBV27 and TRBJ1-1; D uncertain. V gave up 0 bases and J gave up 8 bases, with 19 bases separating them. Germline V gene data show CDR1 as MNHEY and CDR2 as SMNVEV (reference sequence). This CDR3 has 16 residues. CDR3 nucleotide sequence: TGTGCCAGCAGTTTATCGGCGGCCTGGAGCGGCAGGGAAGCTTTCTTT. This codes for CASSLSAAWSGREAFF.

The genes are TRBV20-1 and TRBJ2-5, with no clear D. There are 11 residues in the CDR3. The V gene lost 5 bases and the J gene lost 4 bases, with 8 bases spanning the gap. Germline V lookup: CDR1 DFQATT, CDR2 SNEGSKA (reference sequence). The DNA for the CDR3 is TGCAGTGCTCCACGGGCAGAGACCCAGTACTTC. Amino acid sequence: CSAPRAETQYF.

This clone was recorded only once. The chain uses TRBV28 and TRBJ2-1; 8 bases map to TRBD1. The CDR3 totals 15 residues. V lost 5 bases and J lost 5; bases outside the gene matches: 8. Looked up from germline, CDR1 is MDHEN and CDR2 is SYDVKM. The chain's CDR3 is CASSPADRVHNEQFF. The CDR3 DNA is TGTGCCAGCAGTCCGGCGGACAGGGTGCACAATGAGCAGTTCTTC.

V usage is TRBV19 and J usage is TRBJ1-5; D is undetermined. The CDR3 contains 13 residues. The V gene lost 2 bases and the J gene lost 4 bases, with 6 bases spanning the gap. Germline V gene lookup returns CDR1 LNHDA and CDR2 SQIVND (reference sequence). DNA of the CDR3: TGTGCCAGTAGTATACAGGTTAATCAGCCCCAGCATTTT. Its translation: CASSIQVNQPQHF.

The chain's CDR3 is CASSHEDTIYF. CDR3 in DNA: TGTGCCAGCAGCCACGAGGACACCATATATTTT. This rearrangement joins TRBV14 to TRBJ1-3; D is ambiguous. The germline CDR1 and CDR2 sequences are SGHDN and FVKESK. The V end was cut by 3 bases, the J end by 8 bases, with 5 bases between. The CDR3 sequence is 11 residues long.

The chain has TRBV25-1 and TRBJ1-1; D gene uncertain. With 10 bases removed from V and 5 bases from J, the gap between germline ends came to 17 bases. This CDR3 comprises 13 residues. Germline V lookup: CDR1 MGHDK, CDR2 SYGVNS. Written as DNA, the CDR3 is TGTGCCACCGCCCGAAACGGACCGACTGAAGCTTTCTTT. Its translation is CATARNGPTEAFF.

V and J are TRBV28 and TRBJ2-3, with 7 bases aligning to TRBD2. Trimming cost V 2 bases and J 8 bases; bases outside gene matches: 13. Per germline, CDR1 MDHEN and CDR2 SYDVKM. The CDR3 extends over 16 amino acids. The CDR3 is CASSLIGEGTWATQYF. The CDR3 DNA is TGTGCCAGCAGTTTAATAGGGGAGGGAACCTGGGCTACGCAGTATTTT.

This chain connects TRBV7-9 to TRBJ1-6, with D maybe TRBD1 (5 bases). Trimming pared 6 bases from V and 5 bases from J, leaving 14 bases between. Germline CDR1 SEHNR, CDR2 FQNEAQ (reference sequence). The CDR3 covers 15 residues. The CDR3 coding sequence is TGTGCCAGCAGGCAAATGGGGCAGCATAATTCACCCCTCCACTTT. Protein: CASRQMGQHNSPLHF.

This clone was observed a single time. The rearrangement links TRBV11-3 to TRBJ2-7; TRBD2 agrees at 13 bases. CDR3 size: 16 residues. After removal of 5 bases from V and 0 bases from J, the junction contained 4 bases not matched to a gene. Germline loops: CDR1 SGHNT, CDR2 YENEEA. This chain's CDR3 is CASSPGTSGNSYEQYF. The CDR3 DNA reads as TGTGCCAGCAGCCCAGGGACTAGCGGGAACTCCTACGAGCAGTACTTC.

The gene calls are TRBV28 and TRBJ1-2; TRBD1 matches 7 bases. Germline-derived CDR1 and CDR2 are MDHEN and SYDVKM. This CDR3 spans 15 amino acids. Germline trimming cut 6 bases from V and 2 bases from J; bases unmatched to any gene: 9. CDR3 bases: TGTGCCAGCAGACCTAGGGACAGACCAAACTATGGCTACACCTTC. This gives the protein CASRPRDRPNYGYTF.

The chain has TRBV6-6 and TRBJ1-5; 7 positions agree with TRBD1. J lost 16 bases, V lost 2 bases, and 8 bases had no gene match. CDR1 is MNHNY, CDR2 SVGAGI, per germline (reference sequence). The CDR3 is 12 residues long. The CDR3 nucleotides read TGTGCCAGCAGTTACGACAGGGCCGAACTACATTTT. It yields the protein CASSYDRAELHF.

The chain is built from TRBV5-1 and TRBJ1-5; the D gene is possibly TRBD1 (5 bases). The CDR3 has 14 amino acids. Per the germline V gene, CDR1 is SGHRS and CDR2 is YFSETQ. V lost 0 bases, J lost 10 bases, and 14 bases lay in between. CDR3 sequence (DNA): TGCGCCAGCAGCTTGGAGGGACCAGGGAACCCCCAGCATTTT. Amino acid sequence: CASSLEGPGNPQHF. The entire variable domain, with the rest obtained from reference TRBV5-1 and TRBJ1-5, is as follows: KAGVTQTPRYLIKTRGQQVTLSCSPISGHRSVSWYQQTPGQGLQFLFEYFSETQRNKGNFPGRFSGRQFSNSRSEMNVSTLELGDSALYLCASSLEGPGNPQHFGDGTRLSIL.

The chain recombines TRBV5-1 with TRBJ2-2, with D maybe TRBD1 (5 bases). Germline V gene sequence: CDR1 SGHRS, CDR2 YFSETQ. The CDR3 runs 16 residues. The germline V and J ends were trimmed by 4 bases and 2 bases, with 15 bases remaining between them. CDR3 coding DNA: TGCGCCAGCAGCCCCCGAGACAGAATTAACACCGGGGAGCTGTTTTTT. Protein: CASSPRDRINTGELFF. Filled out from reference TRBV5-1 and TRBJ2-2, the complete variable domain reads KAGVTQTPRYLIKTRGQQVTLSCSPISGHRSVSWYQQTPGQGLQFLFEYFSETQRNKGNFPGRFSGRQFSNSRSEMNVSTLELGDSALYLCASSPRDRINTGELFFGEGSRLTVL.

J is TRBJ2-3 and V is TRBV7-8; D not resolved. The V gene's germline CDR1 is SGHVS and CDR2 FQNEAQ. The CDR3 totals 14 residues. The V gene lost 1 base and the J gene lost 2 bases, with 7 bases spanning the gap. The chain's CDR3 is CASSLVVHTDTQYF. In DNA, the CDR3 is TGTGCCAGCAGCTTAGTGGTGCACACAGATACGCAGTATTTT.

This clone is a singleton in its sample. As DNA, the CDR3 is TGTGCCAGCAGTTTTTCCTCTCCGAGCTCCTACAATGAGCAGTTCTTC. It specifies CASSFSSPSSYNEQFF. The V call is TRBV6-6, the J call TRBJ2-1; D remains unclear. Trimming pared 4 bases from V and 0 bases from J, leaving 13 bases between. Germline lookup yields CDR1 MNHNY and CDR2 SVGAGI (reference sequence). The CDR3 is 16 amino acids.

The rearrangement uses TRBV6-1 and TRBJ1-2; the D is unclear. The germline CDR1 and CDR2 sequences are MNHNS and SASEGT. CDR3 length equals 15 residues. V gave up 1 base and J gave up 7 bases, with 16 bases separating them. The CDR3: CASSEGRAGSVGYTF. CDR3 in DNA: TGTGCCAGCAGTGAAGGAAGGGCAGGATCGGTTGGCTACACCTTC.

The V and J genes are TRBV21-1 and TRBJ2-7; TRBD1, the table's D call, was not compared with the DNA. TRBV21-1 is flagged as a pseudogene. The CDR3 sequence is 13 residues long. CDR3 protein: CASRETGPYEQYV. The DNA for the CDR3 is TGTGCCAGCAGGGAAACAGGACCGTACGAGCAGTACGTC.

J is TRBJ2-7 and V is TRBV20-1, with unresolved D. The length of the CDR3 is 10 residues. Germline CDR1 DFQATT, CDR2 SNEGSKA (reference sequence). Trimming left V 6 bases short and J 5 bases short, with 8 bases between. In nucleotides, the CDR3 is TGCAGTGCCACCCTGCACGAGCAGTACTTC. It codes for CSATLHEQYF.